The 12 T cell receptor beta chains in this list originate from one sample, sequenced in a study of CDR3 diversity in severe acne (dated by TCRdb to the late 2010s). Libraries were prepared through PCR. For sequencing, an Illumina HiSeq 2000 was employed. Using fastp trimming at Q25 and MiXCR clonotype assembly, TCRdb reanalyzed the public sequencing data and kept in-frame beta chains. Rows merge per CDR3 protein into single entries with the most common DNA and genes. Counted in this sample were about 93,000 distinct CDR3 sequences; over 45% of them appeared once. In total, the top ten clones hold around 9.1% of the sample. Sequencing used blood. The receptors originated from a male donor in good health, serving as a control.

CDR3 sequence reads: CASRSYGDQPQHF. As DNA, the CDR3 is TGTGCCAGTCGATCCTACGGGGATCAGCCCCAGCATTTT. The chain links TRBV19 to TRBJ1-5; no reliable D call. The ends were cut back, 8 bases at V and 5 bases at J, with 13 bases in the middle. This CDR3 spans 13 amino acids. Germline V CDR1 and CDR2: LNHDA, SQIVND (reference sequence).

The chain has TRBV2 and TRBJ2-2; 9 nucleotides match TRBD2. The V segment lost 6 bases and the J segment 4 bases; nucleotides outside the gene matches: 3. In germline, CDR1 is SNHLY, CDR2 FYNNEI. The CDR3 sequence is 14 residues long. This CDR3 reads CASRGLAITGELFF. The CDR3 DNA sequence: TGTGCCAGCAGGGGACTAGCTATCACCGGGGAGCTGTTTTTT. Complete variable domain (other parts from reference TRBV2 and TRBJ2-2): EPEVTQTPSHQVTQMGQEVILRCVPISNHLYFYWYRQILGQKVEFLVSFYNNEISEKSEIFDDQFSVERPDGSNFTLKIRSTKLEDSAMYFCASRGLAITGELFFGEGSRLTVL.

The gene calls are TRBV5-6 and TRBJ1-1; a weak D match, TRBD1 (6 bases). This CDR3 is built from 17 residues. CDR1 is SGHDT and CDR2 is YYEEEE in the germline V gene. V gave up 4 bases and J gave up 2 bases, with 21 bases separating them. CDR3 loop: CASSGGEGRTFNTEAFF. The CDR3 DNA is TGTGCCAGCAGCGGGGGCGAGGGCAGGACTTTTAACACTGAAGCTTTCTTT.

This clonotype was detected only once. The chain links TRBV6-4 to TRBJ2-1; TRBD2 matches 11 bases. Germline values: CDR1 MRHNA, CDR2 SNTAGT. The CDR3 totals 14 residues. With V trimmed by 3 bases and J by 6 bases, 1 base remained unmatched. DNA of the CDR3: TGTGCCAGCAGTGAGACTAGCGGGGCCAATGAGCAGTTCTTC. Its translation: CASSETSGANEQFF.

The genes are TRBV20-1 and TRBJ2-5; a possible D gene is TRBD1 (5 bases). The CDR3 covers 11 residues. Germline V gene sequence: CDR1 DFQATT, CDR2 SNEGSKA (reference sequence). Between the trimmed V and J ends, which lost 5 bases and 3 bases, there was a span of 7 bases. The DNA for the CDR3 is TGCAGTGCTCTAGGGGAAGAGACCCAGTACTTC. This translates into CSALGEETQYF.

The genes are TRBV25-1 and TRBJ2-3; 10 nucleotides align to TRBD2. Germline V gene sequence: CDR1 MGHDK, CDR2 SYGVNS. V lost 3 bases, J lost 4 bases, and 4 bases stayed unmatched. The CDR3 consists of 15 residues. The CDR3 nucleotides are TGTGCCAGCAGTGATAGCGGGAGGTCCCCAGATACGCAGTATTTT. Its protein product is CASSDSGRSPDTQYF.

J is TRBJ1-6 and V is TRBV4-2, with D possibly TRBD1 on 5 matching bases. Trimming took 6 bases from V and 10 from J, leaving 10 bases between them. Germline V gives CDR1 LGHNA, CDR2 YNFKEQ. The CDR3 spans 12 residues. The CDR3 region has the DNA TGTGCCAGCAGGAGACAGAACTCACCCCTCCACTTT. Translated: CASRRQNSPLHF.

There are many counts of this clonotype. V gene TRBV5-5 combines with J gene TRBJ1-6; weak D call: TRBD1 (5 bases). The germline V and J ends were trimmed by 1 base and 10 bases, with 15 bases remaining between them. The germline gives CDR1 SGHKS, CDR2 YYEKEE (reference sequence). The CDR3 extends over 15 amino acids. The CDR3 protein is CASSLRRDFGSPLHF. The CDR3 DNA reads as TGTGCCAGCAGCTTGCGCCGGGACTTTGGCTCACCCCTCCACTTT.

This clonotype has just a few counts. The genes are TRBV9 and TRBJ2-2; the match to TRBD2 covers 12 bases. Germline V CDR1 and CDR2: SGDLS, YYNGEE. The V and J ends lost 8 bases and 0 bases, in that order; junction bases with no gene match: 8. CDR3 length: 17 residues. CDR3 residues: CASTGTSGFANTGELFF. In DNA form, the CDR3 reads TGTGCCAGTACCGGGACTAGCGGGTTCGCGAACACCGGGGAGCTGTTTTTT.

The gene calls are TRBV2 and TRBJ1-2, with D uncertain. CDR1 is SNHLY and CDR2 is FYNNEI in the germline V gene. V lost 3 bases and J lost 7, with 12 bases in between. This CDR3 comprises 13 residues. CDR3: CASSDGRELGYTF. In nucleotides, the CDR3 is TGTGCCAGCAGTGATGGGCGGGAGCTTGGCTACACCTTC.

There are a few counts of this clonotype. The CDR3 loop reads CASSAGGAANEQFF. DNA of the CDR3: TGTGCCAGCAGCGCCGGGGGGGCTGCCAATGAGCAGTTCTTC. This chain joins TRBV9 and TRBJ2-1; 8 bases are shared with TRBD2. V lost 3 bases, J lost 6 bases, and 5 bases stayed unmatched. CDR1 and CDR2 from the germline V gene are SGDLS and YYNGEE. The CDR3 has 14 residues.

The chain combines TRBV7-3 with TRBJ2-7; the match to TRBD2 covers 12 bases. Unmatched junction bases numbered 4, after V lost 8 bases and J lost 2 bases. CDR1 is SGHTA and CDR2 is FQGTGA in the germline V gene. The CDR3 contains 14 residues. CDR3 DNA sequence: TGTGCCAGCGCCGGACTAGCGGGAACCTACGAGCAGTACTTC. Protein sequence: CASAGLAGTYEQYF.